A selection of T cell receptor beta chains follows, all from one sample in a study of cytomegalovirus exposure and HLA in healthy donors. Repertoires were generated with immunoSEQ multiplex PCR, while TCRdb's copy carries only in-frame clones and drops some. This sample carries roughly 200,000 clones, 9.5% of them seen once, and the ten largest clones take approximately 1.4%. The sample comprised PBMCs. The receptors derive from a young woman in good health and CMV-seropositive. CDR3s include the opening cysteine and the closing phenylalanine or tryptophan. A D gene is named only where the DNA matches it firmly. For some rows the clone size is stated as once, few or many, or as a class when expanded; others skip it.

abundance: -; len: 13; d_gene: TRBD1; v_gene: TRBV5-1; j_gene: TRBJ2-7; CDR3nt: TGCGCCAGCAGCCCGGGACAGGGCAACGAGCAGTACTTC; CDR3aa: CASSPGQGNEQYF
abundance: few; len: 15; d_gene: -; v_gene: TRBV29-1; j_gene: TRBJ1-2; CDR3nt: TGCAGCGTTGTAAGGCAAGGGGTTAGAACGTTGGACTACACCTTC; CDR3aa: CSVVRQGVRTLDYTF
abundance: -; len: 14; d_gene: -; v_gene: TRBV7-9; j_gene: TRBJ1-6; CDR3nt: TGTGCCAGCAGCTTAGCCCCTCCCGGTTCACCCCTCCACTTT; CDR3aa: CASSLAPPGSPLHF
abundance: few; len: 14; d_gene: TRBD2; v_gene: TRBV9; j_gene: TRBJ2-3; CDR3nt: TGTGCCAGCAGCATCCGGGACTACACAGATACGCAGTATTTT; CDR3aa: CASSIRDYTDTQYF
abundance: few; len: 17; d_gene: TRBD2; v_gene: TRBV19; j_gene: TRBJ2-1; CDR3nt: TGTGCCAGTAGTACCACGGCCCTAGCGGGAGGGTACAATGAGCAGTTCTTC; CDR3aa: CASSTTALAGGYNEQFF
abundance: -; len: 14; d_gene: TRBD2; v_gene: TRBV18; j_gene: TRBJ2-1; CDR3nt: TGTGCCAGCTCAACCGGACTAGCGTACAATGAGCAGTTCTTC; CDR3aa: CASSTGLAYNEQFF
abundance: few; len: 12; d_gene: TRBD1; v_gene: TRBV25-1; j_gene: TRBJ2-7; CDR3nt: TGTGCCAGCAGCCCGACAGGGCTCGAGCAGTACTTC; CDR3aa: CASSPTGLEQYF
abundance: -; len: 13; d_gene: -; v_gene: TRBV5-4; j_gene: TRBJ2-7; CDR3nt: TGTGCCAGCAGCTTGGCACGGGACTACGAGCAGTACTTC; CDR3aa: CASSLARDYEQYF
abundance: few; len: 15; d_gene: -; v_gene: TRBV2; j_gene: TRBJ2-7; CDR3nt: TGTGCCAGCAGTGATGTGGGGCACGACGCATACGAGCAGTACTTC; CDR3aa: CASSDVGHDAYEQYF
abundance: few; len: 14; d_gene: TRBD2; v_gene: TRBV29-1; j_gene: TRBJ2-1; CDR3nt: TGCAGCGTTGAGGGACTAGCGGGAGCACAGGAGCAGTTCTTC; CDR3aa: CSVEGLAGAQEQFF
abundance: -; len: 16; d_gene: TRBD2; v_gene: TRBV5-1; j_gene: TRBJ2-7; CDR3nt: TGCGCCAGCAGCTTGTCGTCTAGCGGGAGGGGAAGGGAGCAGTACTTC; CDR3aa: CASSLSSSGRGREQYF
abundance: few; len: 16; d_gene: TRBD2; v_gene: TRBV11-2; j_gene: TRBJ2-1; CDR3nt: TGTGCCAGCAGCTTTATAGCGGGAGGGCCGAGGAATGAGCAGTTCTTC; CDR3aa: CASSFIAGGPRNEQFF
abundance: few; len: 14; d_gene: TRBD1; v_gene: TRBV2; j_gene: TRBJ2-1; CDR3nt: TGTGCCAGCAGTACAACCGGGACAGACAATGAGCAGTTCTTC; CDR3aa: CASSTTGTDNEQFF
abundance: few; len: 16; d_gene: -; v_gene: TRBV19; j_gene: TRBJ2-4; CDR3nt: TGTGCCAGTAGTAGTTGGTCAGGGAGGAGCAAAAACATTCAGTACTTC; CDR3aa: CASSSWSGRSKNIQYF
abundance: -; len: 15; d_gene: TRBD2; v_gene: TRBV6-1; j_gene: TRBJ2-5; CDR3nt: TGTGCCAGCAGTGAAAACACCCTGGGAGGGGAGACCCAGTACTTC; CDR3aa: CASSENTLGGETQYF